This TCR beta chain is from a study of cytomegalovirus exposure and HLA in healthy donors. V lost 6 bases and J lost 3; bases outside the gene matches: 1. Per germline, CDR1 MNHNY and CDR2 SVGAGI (reference sequence). The CDR3 spans 12 residues. With 60 Vbeta and 13 Jbeta primers, the PCR was carried out. TCRdb keeps only in-frame clones here, not all; method: immunoSEQ multiplex PCR. The repertoire holds about 150,000 clones, with more than 70% as singletons. Study-wide points: What TCR beta sequences reportedly achieved was accurate prediction of HLA-A and HLA-B alleles in most subjects. HLA alleles showed associations with some 17,000 TCR beta sequences in a later analysis, at a 0.05 false discovery rate. A later analysis found that most CMV-associated TCR beta chains appeared HLA-restricted.

Only one count was recorded for this clone. Its antigen is as yet unknown. This chain joins TRBV6-6 and TRBJ2-7; 8 bases match TRBD1. This sequence was found in a man younger than 40 in good health and CMV-seronegative. What was sequenced was PBMCs. CDR3 protein: CASSGQGYEQYF. The DNA of the CDR3 is TGTGCCAGCAGCGGACAGGGCTACGAGCAGTACTTC.